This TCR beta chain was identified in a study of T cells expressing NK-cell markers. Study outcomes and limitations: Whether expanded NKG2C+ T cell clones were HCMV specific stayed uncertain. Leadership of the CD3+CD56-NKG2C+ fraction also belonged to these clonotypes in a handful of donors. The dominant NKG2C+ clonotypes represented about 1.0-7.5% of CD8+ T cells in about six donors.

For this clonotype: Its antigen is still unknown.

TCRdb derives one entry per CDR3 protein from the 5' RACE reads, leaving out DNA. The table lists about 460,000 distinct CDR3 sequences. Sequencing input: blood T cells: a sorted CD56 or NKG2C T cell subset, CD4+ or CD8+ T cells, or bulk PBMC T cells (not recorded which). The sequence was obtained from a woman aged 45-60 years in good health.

The CDR3 sequence: CVTGDGKQETQYF. The V and J genes are TRBV24-1 and TRBJ2-5; TCRdb proposes TRBD1, but this gene call is untestable without DNA. The CDR3 length is 13 residues. Germline V gene data show CDR1 as KGHDR and CDR2 as SFDVKD.